The 23 T cell receptor beta chains given below trace back to one sample, sequenced in a study of T-cell reconstitution after alpha-beta-depleted transplantation in children. Preparation of the TCRbeta library used unique molecular identifiers. Each CDR3 protein is one row after TCRdb ran MiXCR on the PCR reads. The table has a few hundred thousand distinct CDR3 sequences, about 14% seen once. Source: PBMCs, taken from the stem cell graft. Every receptor here comes from a human donor who donated a stem cell graft to a child with Fanconi anemia.

The table lists this clonotype with a few counts. The chain joins TRBV29-1 to TRBJ2-5; TRBD2 agrees at 8 bases. This CDR3 has 13 amino acids. Germline lookup yields CDR1 SQVTM and CDR2 ANQGSEA. The trim removed 8 bases at V and 4 bases at J, leaving 9 bases unmatched. CDR3 region: CSTYGGAGETQYF. Here the CDR3 DNA reads TGCAGCACATACGGGGGGGCAGGAGAGACCCAGTACTTC.

This clonotype appeared a few times. The chain is built from TRBV12-3 or TRBV12-4 and TRBJ2-3; D is ambiguous. The CDR3 consists of 12 residues. V was trimmed by 7 bases and J by 1 base, leaving 6 bases between them. The CDR3 spells CASKPGTDTQYF. The CDR3 DNA is TGTGCCAGCAAACCCGGCACAGATACGCAGTATTTT.

There are a few counts of this clonotype. The chain employs TRBV5-1 and TRBJ1-2, with D unresolved. CDR1 SGHRS and CDR2 YFSETQ come from the germline V gene. There are 14 residues in the CDR3. V was pared by 0 bases and J by 10 bases, with 16 bases between. CDR3 coding DNA: TGCGCCAGCAGCTTGGATGTTGAGGGTGCAGTCTACACCTTC. Translating gives CASSLDVEGAVYTF.

This clonotype was counted a few times. The chain combines TRBV19 with TRBJ2-5, with TRBD2 identical over 13 bases. Germline values: CDR1 LNHDA, CDR2 SQIVND (reference sequence). This CDR3 comprises 15 residues. V lost 5 bases and J lost 9; bases outside the gene matches: 9. The CDR3 nucleotides are TGTGCCAGTAGTTGGACTAGCGGGGGACGCGGGGCCCAGTACTTC. This translates into CASSWTSGGRGAQYF. Looking up the rest from reference TRBV19 and TRBJ2-5 gives the full variable domain: DGGITQSPKYLFRKEGQNVTLSCEQNLNHDAMYWYRQDPGQGLRLIYYSQIVNDFQKGDIAEGYSVSREKKESFPLTVTSAQKNPTAFYLCASSWTSGGRGAQYFGPGTRLLVL.

This clonotype showed up just a few times. This sequence joins TRBV12-3 or TRBV12-4 and TRBJ2-3; no clear D. The CDR3 sequence is 15 residues long. V lost 1 base and J lost 5, with 13 bases in between. The DNA for the CDR3 is TGTGCCAGCAGTTTAGGGGCCAACGTGGGAGATACGCAGTATTTT. It codes for CASSLGANVGDTQYF.

V is TRBV7-8 and J is TRBJ2-2; 7 bases align to TRBD1. The CDR3 totals 15 residues. The V and J ends lost 6 bases and 0 bases, in that order; junction bases with no gene match: 4. The germline V gene encodes CDR1 SGHVS and CDR2 FQNEAQ. CDR3 loop: CASRVTGANTGELFF. DNA of the CDR3: TGTGCCAGCAGAGTAACAGGGGCGAACACCGGGGAGCTGTTTTTT.

V is TRBV7-9 and J is TRBJ1-4; TRBD1 is a possible D gene (5 bases). V lost 4 bases and J lost 4, with 16 bases in between. From germline, CDR1 is SEHNR and CDR2 FQNEAQ (reference sequence). CDR3 length: 16 amino acids. The CDR3 DNA follows: TGTGCCAGCAGCTCGGGACCCTCGGGCCGTAATGAAAAACTGTTTTTT. Protein product: CASSSGPSGRNEKLFF.

This clonotype occurred a few times. This chain connects TRBV9 to TRBJ2-7; tentative D call: TRBD2 (7 bases). V was clipped by 0 bases and J by 2 bases, with 15 bases between them. CDR1 is SGDLS and CDR2 is YYNGEE in the germline V gene. There are 16 residues in the CDR3. The CDR3 protein is CASSVDRGALTYEQYF. CDR3 DNA: TGTGCCAGCAGCGTAGATCGGGGGGCCCTTACCTACGAGCAGTACTTC.

A few counts support this clonotype. This rearrangement joins TRBV29-1 to TRBJ2-5, with D maybe TRBD1 (6 bases). The germline V and J ends were trimmed by 4 bases and 2 bases, with 11 bases remaining between them. Germline loops: CDR1 SQVTM, CDR2 ANQGSEA. This CDR3 comprises 13 residues. The CDR3 protein is CSVGRTEQETQYF. The DNA for the CDR3 is TGCAGCGTTGGGAGGACAGAACAAGAGACCCAGTACTTC.

The chain has TRBV7-6 and TRBJ2-7; a possible D gene is TRBD1 (5 bases). This CDR3 is built from 15 residues. Trimming shortened V by 3 bases and J by 6 bases, and 18 bases separated the two germline ends. Germline V lookup: CDR1 SGHVS, CDR2 FNYEAQ. The CDR3, as DNA: TGTGCCAGCAGCTTGTCGGCCCGCGGACATCGCGAGCAGTACTTC. Protein: CASSLSARGHREQYF.

This clonotype was seen a few times. The chain is built from TRBV20-1 and TRBJ2-3; 11 bases are a match to TRBD2. This CDR3 comprises 14 residues. Per the germline V gene, CDR1 is DFQATT and CDR2 is SNEGSKA (reference sequence). With V trimmed by 3 bases and J by 8 bases, 7 bases remained unmatched. The CDR3 nucleotides are TGCAGTGCTAGCCCTAGCGGGGGGAAAGGTACGCAGTATTTT. The encoded protein is CSASPSGGKGTQYF.

The rearrangement links TRBV1 to TRBJ1-5. TRBV1 corresponds to a pseudogene. The CDR3 consists of 12 residues. The CDR3 reads CTSTQGTPPQHF. DNA for the CDR3: TGCACCAGCACCCAGGGCACACCGCCCCAGCATTTT.

The table lists this clonotype with a few counts. The rearrangement links TRBV29-1 to TRBJ2-2, with a tentative D call TRBD1 (5 bases). Between the trimmed V and J ends, which lost 3 bases and 5 bases, there was a span of 10 bases. The CDR3 spans 13 residues. Per the germline V gene, CDR1 is SQVTM and CDR2 is ANQGSEA. Here the CDR3 reads CSVDGRVTGELFF. The CDR3 coding sequence is TGCAGCGTTGATGGCAGGGTTACCGGGGAGCTGTTTTTT.

This clonotype showed up many times. As DNA, the CDR3 is TGTGCCAGCAGTATCCAGGGGCGGGAAAAACTGTTTTTT. It translates to CASSIQGREKLFF. J is TRBJ1-4 and V is TRBV12-3 or TRBV12-4, with D perhaps TRBD1 (6 bases). Trimming took off 5 bases at V and 8 bases at J, with 12 bases between the two ends. This CDR3 is built from 13 residues.

This clonotype was counted only a few times. The chain employs TRBV5-4 and TRBJ2-7; D is possibly TRBD1 or TRBD2 (5 bases each). CDR1 SGHNT and CDR2 YYREEE come from the germline V gene (reference sequence). With 0 bases removed from V and 4 bases from J, the gap between germline ends came to 11 bases. This CDR3 has 14 amino acids. The DNA of the CDR3 is TGTGCCAGCAGCTTGGGGGGCAGGACTTACGAGCAGTACTTC. This sequence encodes CASSLGGRTYEQYF.

V and J are TRBV20-1 and TRBJ2-7; 7 positions agree with TRBD1. CDR3 length: 14 amino acids. With V trimmed by 1 base and J by 7 bases, 10 bases remained unmatched. Germline V lookup: CDR1 DFQATT, CDR2 SNEGSKA (reference sequence). CDR3 nucleotide sequence: TGCAGTGCTAGAGCCCTACAGGGGCCCGGTGAGCAGTACTTC. Its protein product is CSARALQGPGEQYF.

This rearrangement joins TRBV6-1 to TRBJ1-1; the D is unclear. This CDR3 has 12 residues. The V gene lost 4 bases and the J gene lost 5 bases, with 8 bases spanning the gap. Germline CDR1 is MNHNS and CDR2 is SASEGT. The CDR3 DNA reads TGTGCCAGCAGTGTGCGAAGGACTGAAGCTTTCTTT. Protein: CASSVRRTEAFF.

The V gene is TRBV3-1, the J gene TRBJ2-1; a possible D gene is TRBD1 (5 bases). With 3 bases removed from V and 6 bases from J, the gap between germline ends came to 12 bases. CDR1 is LGHDT, CDR2 YNNKEL, per germline (reference sequence). This CDR3 has 14 residues. The CDR3 DNA is TGTGCCAGCAGCCAGGGGCAGGGTACCAATGAGCAGTTCTTC. Its protein product is CASSQGQGTNEQFF.

The rearrangement joins TRBV21-1 to TRBJ2-6. TRBV21-1 is designated a pseudogene. The length of the CDR3 is 16 residues. CDR3 bases: TGTGCCAGCAGCAAAGACGGGGACTCTGGGGCCAACGTCCTGACTTTC. As protein: CASSKDGDSGANVLTF.

The rearrangement joins TRBV20-1 to TRBJ1-2; no definite D call. V dropped 6 bases and J dropped 7 bases, with 15 bases sitting between them. The germline V gene encodes CDR1 DFQATT and CDR2 SNEGSKA (reference sequence). This CDR3 has 12 residues. CDR3 in amino acids: CSAPYARIGYTF. CDR3 nucleotide sequence: TGCAGTGCACCCTACGCGAGAATTGGCTACACCTTC.

This clonotype has more than one count but fewer than ten. This rearrangement joins TRBV15 to TRBJ1-1; D possibly corresponds to TRBD1 (5 bases). Trimming removed 2 bases from V and 4 bases from J, with 14 bases in between. Germline V gene sequence: CDR1 LNHNV, CDR2 YYDKDF (reference sequence). This CDR3 region has 15 residues. The CDR3 is CATSRTGWRGTEAFF. In DNA form, the CDR3 reads TGTGCCACCAGCAGAACGGGGTGGAGGGGCACTGAAGCTTTCTTT.

The V gene is TRBV4-2, the J gene TRBJ2-7, with TRBD2 matching over 11 bases. J lost 5 bases, V lost 0 bases, and 9 bases had no gene match. CDR1 LGHNA and CDR2 YNFKEQ come from the germline V gene. CDR3 length equals 17 residues. CDR3 in amino acids: CASSQEILAGGPHEQYF. The CDR3 DNA follows: TGTGCCAGCAGCCAAGAGATCTTAGCGGGGGGGCCTCACGAGCAGTACTTC.

The chain uses TRBV11-2 and TRBJ1-1; D may be TRBD1 (5 bases). The CDR3 runs to 14 residues. Trimming left V 5 bases short and J 1 base short, with 11 bases between. Germline V gives CDR1 SGHAT, CDR2 FQNNGV. The CDR3 region is CASSRVGTNTEAFF. CDR3 DNA: TGTGCCAGCAGCCGGGTGGGGACGAACACTGAAGCTTTCTTT.